This TCR beta chain was observed in a study of Ad26.COV2.S vaccination and SARS-CoV-2 variants. Indicated treatment: 15 to 20 received Ad26.COV2.S at low or high dose, single or two shots; about 5 received placebo; per-sample allocation not given. Day 63 after the first vaccine or placebo injection was the time point for sampling. V gave up 2 bases and J gave up 6 bases, with 11 bases separating them. Germline V gene sequence: CDR1 SGHTA, CDR2 FQGNSA. The CDR3 has 14 amino acids. This table comes from immunoSEQ multiplex PCR, and its TCRdb copy is limited to in-frame clones, with some not included. The sample yields just under 250,000 clones, roughly 90% seen once.

This rearrangement joins TRBV7-2 to TRBJ2-1, with a weak D call TRBD2 (5 bases). This specimen was peripheral blood, taken in a trial of Ad26.COV2.S vaccine versus placebo. The receptor comes from a person between 18 and 65 years old who received the Ad26.COV2.S COVID-19 vaccine or a placebo. CDR3 residues: CASSLPGRGNEQFF. The CDR3 DNA reads as TGTGCCAGCAGCTTACCTGGGAGAGGCAATGAGCAGTTCTTC.